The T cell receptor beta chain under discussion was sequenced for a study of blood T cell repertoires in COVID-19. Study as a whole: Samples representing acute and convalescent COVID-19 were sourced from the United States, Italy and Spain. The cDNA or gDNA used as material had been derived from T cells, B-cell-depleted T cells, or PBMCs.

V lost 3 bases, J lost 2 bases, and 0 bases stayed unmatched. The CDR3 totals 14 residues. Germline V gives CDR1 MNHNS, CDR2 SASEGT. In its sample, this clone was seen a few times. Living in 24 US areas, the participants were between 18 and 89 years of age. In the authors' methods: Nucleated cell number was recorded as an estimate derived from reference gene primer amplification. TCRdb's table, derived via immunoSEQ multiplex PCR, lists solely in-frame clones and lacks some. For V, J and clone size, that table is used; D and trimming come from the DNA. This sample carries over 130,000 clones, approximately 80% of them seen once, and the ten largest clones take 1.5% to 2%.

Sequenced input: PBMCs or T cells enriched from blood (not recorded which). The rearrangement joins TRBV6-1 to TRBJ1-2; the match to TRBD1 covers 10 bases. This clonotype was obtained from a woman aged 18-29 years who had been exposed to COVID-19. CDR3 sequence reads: CASSEGQGNYGYTF. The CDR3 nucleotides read TGTGCCAGCAGTGAGGGACAGGGGAACTATGGCTACACCTTC.